This TCR beta chain was sequenced for a study of early stage breast cancer tumors (dated by TCRdb to 2016 to 2017). A note on the overall study: Of the approximately 15 invasive breast tumors, about a dozen were found to be estrogen receptor-positive, progesterone receptor-positive and HER2-negative. Of the approximately 12 ER+/PR+/HER2- tumors, eight were classified as invasive ductal carcinomas and four as invasive lobular carcinomas. On average, each sample had around 10-fold read coverage. A total of over 2 million templates, representing 1,097,674 unique clonotypes, were detected across all samples. Study-wide findings and limitations: Compared with adjacent normal breast tissue, tumors had higher clonality and 2 to 3-fold greater T cell density. Enriched TCRB sequences shared across patients were found to be mostly commonly generated sequences that were unlikely to play an important role in the tumor microenvironment. Because the cohort was small, analysis by tumor subtype was not possible. Chain pairing and functional markers such as CD4, CD8 and FOXP3 were missed by bulk genomic DNA sequencing of unsorted cells. Repertoires from blood and normal breast were more alike than repertoires from blood and tumor, and in about 85% of the 16 patients, comparing each tissue with blood separated tumor from normal.

Two independent genomic DNA replicates were amplified for each sample, with around 0.5 ug used for blood and about 1.5 ug for tumor or normal breast. TCRB sequencing of genomic DNA was carried out with the ImmunoSeq Intro kit according to the manufacturer's instructions. Multiplex PCR ran 25 to 40 cycles with proprietary primers and spike-in control sequences for absolute quantification. Single-end 150-bp reads were used to sequence an 87-bp fragment spanning the CDR3 plus the flanking V and J genes. Seven samples, each with two replicates, were multiplexed per lane of an Illumina MiSeq using version 3.0 chemistry. In the paper's pipeline: Raw data were processed with the vendor's proprietary pipeline, and both replicates were merged into a single result per sample. Clonotypes were defined as productive rearrangements sharing the V-gene family, CDR3 amino acid sequence and J-gene segment. Clonality was calculated as 1 minus the normalized Shannon entropy (Pielou evenness) of TCRB abundances. To estimate T cell density, the total number of templates was divided by the number of input cells, which was inferred from the amount of DNA input. Total repertoire diversity and clonality were estimated with Recon using default parameters. Clonotypes with over 0.1% abundance in tumor and at least 32-fold higher abundance in tumor than in normal breast were defined as tumor-enriched. TCRdb took over this immuneACCESS table, retaining in-frame rearrangements with V and J assigned. Such tables are incomplete; in checked studies, under half of the missing clones stem from an unresolved V gene, and the remainder is unexplained. For V, J and clone size, that table is used; D and trimming come from the DNA. The sample includes about 36,000 clones, with around 68% observed a single time. Clones ranked in the top ten supply over 6% of the sample.

The study profiled bulk TCR beta-chain repertoires in matched peripheral blood, tumor and adjacent normal breast tissue taken from roughly 17 patients with early-stage breast cancer. Before surgery, whole blood (roughly 5-11 mL) was collected into EDTA tubes and processed within 2 hours. Ficoll-Paque centrifugation in SepMate-50 tubes was used to isolate peripheral blood mononuclear cells. For storage in liquid nitrogen, PBMCs were cryopreserved as aliquots of 2 to 4 million cells in roughly 90% FBS with about 10% DMSO. Genomic DNA was extracted with the Qiagen AllPrep DNA/RNA Mini kit. Remarks on this clone: Its recognized antigen is unknown. The input lacks base qualities; no much larger clone sits a single base away.

The clonotype originates from a person aged 55 to 69 with breast cancer. Sequenced material: blood.

The DNA is as follows: TGTGCCAGCAGTTATGGCGGGATCCAAGAGACCCAGTACTTC. Its protein reads: CASSYGGIQETQYF. The chain is assembled from TRBV6-6 and TRBJ2-5, with TRBD2 as a weak D call on 6 bases. At the junction V is shortened by 3 bases and J by 1 base, with 9 bases in between. The CDR3 goes from the cysteine to the phenylalanine over 14 residues. CDR3 DNA is the only sequence kept; it has 42 bases, read in frame from the first base. CDR1 and CDR2 (MNHNY, SVGAGI) derive from the germline V gene (reference sequence).